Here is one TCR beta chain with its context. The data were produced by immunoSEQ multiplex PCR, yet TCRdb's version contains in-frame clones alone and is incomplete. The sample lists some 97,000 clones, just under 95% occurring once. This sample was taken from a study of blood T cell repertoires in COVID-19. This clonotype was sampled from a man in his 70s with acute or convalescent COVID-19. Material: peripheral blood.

In DNA form, the CDR3 reads TGTGCCAGCAGTTGGGGCCGGGCAGCTGAAGCTTTCTTT. Translated, it gives CASSWGRAAEAFF. The chain couples TRBV28 to TRBJ1-1, with D tentatively TRBD1 (5 bases). The CDR3 sequence is 13 residues long. Per the germline V gene, CDR1 is MDHEN and CDR2 is SYDVKM. Trimming left V 4 bases short and J 6 bases short, with 12 bases between.